This T cell receptor (beta chain) was profiled in a study of control samples from healthy donors and cancer patients. This clone has only a few counts. V was clipped by 1 base and J by 2 bases, with 10 bases between them. The CDR3 extends over 15 amino acids. Germline V gives CDR1 LGHNA, CDR2 YSLEER. Sequenced by immunoSEQ multiplex PCR; TCRdb stores in-frame clones only, minus some. The sample has thousands of clones; roughly 91% are singletons. This chain connects TRBV4-3 to TRBJ2-3; D call uncertain. The sequencing input was PBMCs. The receptor comes from a man aged 55-75 years with colorectal cancer. In DNA form, the CDR3 reads TGCGCCAGCAGCCAAGCCAGGAGCCTCACAGATACGCAGTATTTT. Amino acid sequence: CASSQARSLTDTQYF.